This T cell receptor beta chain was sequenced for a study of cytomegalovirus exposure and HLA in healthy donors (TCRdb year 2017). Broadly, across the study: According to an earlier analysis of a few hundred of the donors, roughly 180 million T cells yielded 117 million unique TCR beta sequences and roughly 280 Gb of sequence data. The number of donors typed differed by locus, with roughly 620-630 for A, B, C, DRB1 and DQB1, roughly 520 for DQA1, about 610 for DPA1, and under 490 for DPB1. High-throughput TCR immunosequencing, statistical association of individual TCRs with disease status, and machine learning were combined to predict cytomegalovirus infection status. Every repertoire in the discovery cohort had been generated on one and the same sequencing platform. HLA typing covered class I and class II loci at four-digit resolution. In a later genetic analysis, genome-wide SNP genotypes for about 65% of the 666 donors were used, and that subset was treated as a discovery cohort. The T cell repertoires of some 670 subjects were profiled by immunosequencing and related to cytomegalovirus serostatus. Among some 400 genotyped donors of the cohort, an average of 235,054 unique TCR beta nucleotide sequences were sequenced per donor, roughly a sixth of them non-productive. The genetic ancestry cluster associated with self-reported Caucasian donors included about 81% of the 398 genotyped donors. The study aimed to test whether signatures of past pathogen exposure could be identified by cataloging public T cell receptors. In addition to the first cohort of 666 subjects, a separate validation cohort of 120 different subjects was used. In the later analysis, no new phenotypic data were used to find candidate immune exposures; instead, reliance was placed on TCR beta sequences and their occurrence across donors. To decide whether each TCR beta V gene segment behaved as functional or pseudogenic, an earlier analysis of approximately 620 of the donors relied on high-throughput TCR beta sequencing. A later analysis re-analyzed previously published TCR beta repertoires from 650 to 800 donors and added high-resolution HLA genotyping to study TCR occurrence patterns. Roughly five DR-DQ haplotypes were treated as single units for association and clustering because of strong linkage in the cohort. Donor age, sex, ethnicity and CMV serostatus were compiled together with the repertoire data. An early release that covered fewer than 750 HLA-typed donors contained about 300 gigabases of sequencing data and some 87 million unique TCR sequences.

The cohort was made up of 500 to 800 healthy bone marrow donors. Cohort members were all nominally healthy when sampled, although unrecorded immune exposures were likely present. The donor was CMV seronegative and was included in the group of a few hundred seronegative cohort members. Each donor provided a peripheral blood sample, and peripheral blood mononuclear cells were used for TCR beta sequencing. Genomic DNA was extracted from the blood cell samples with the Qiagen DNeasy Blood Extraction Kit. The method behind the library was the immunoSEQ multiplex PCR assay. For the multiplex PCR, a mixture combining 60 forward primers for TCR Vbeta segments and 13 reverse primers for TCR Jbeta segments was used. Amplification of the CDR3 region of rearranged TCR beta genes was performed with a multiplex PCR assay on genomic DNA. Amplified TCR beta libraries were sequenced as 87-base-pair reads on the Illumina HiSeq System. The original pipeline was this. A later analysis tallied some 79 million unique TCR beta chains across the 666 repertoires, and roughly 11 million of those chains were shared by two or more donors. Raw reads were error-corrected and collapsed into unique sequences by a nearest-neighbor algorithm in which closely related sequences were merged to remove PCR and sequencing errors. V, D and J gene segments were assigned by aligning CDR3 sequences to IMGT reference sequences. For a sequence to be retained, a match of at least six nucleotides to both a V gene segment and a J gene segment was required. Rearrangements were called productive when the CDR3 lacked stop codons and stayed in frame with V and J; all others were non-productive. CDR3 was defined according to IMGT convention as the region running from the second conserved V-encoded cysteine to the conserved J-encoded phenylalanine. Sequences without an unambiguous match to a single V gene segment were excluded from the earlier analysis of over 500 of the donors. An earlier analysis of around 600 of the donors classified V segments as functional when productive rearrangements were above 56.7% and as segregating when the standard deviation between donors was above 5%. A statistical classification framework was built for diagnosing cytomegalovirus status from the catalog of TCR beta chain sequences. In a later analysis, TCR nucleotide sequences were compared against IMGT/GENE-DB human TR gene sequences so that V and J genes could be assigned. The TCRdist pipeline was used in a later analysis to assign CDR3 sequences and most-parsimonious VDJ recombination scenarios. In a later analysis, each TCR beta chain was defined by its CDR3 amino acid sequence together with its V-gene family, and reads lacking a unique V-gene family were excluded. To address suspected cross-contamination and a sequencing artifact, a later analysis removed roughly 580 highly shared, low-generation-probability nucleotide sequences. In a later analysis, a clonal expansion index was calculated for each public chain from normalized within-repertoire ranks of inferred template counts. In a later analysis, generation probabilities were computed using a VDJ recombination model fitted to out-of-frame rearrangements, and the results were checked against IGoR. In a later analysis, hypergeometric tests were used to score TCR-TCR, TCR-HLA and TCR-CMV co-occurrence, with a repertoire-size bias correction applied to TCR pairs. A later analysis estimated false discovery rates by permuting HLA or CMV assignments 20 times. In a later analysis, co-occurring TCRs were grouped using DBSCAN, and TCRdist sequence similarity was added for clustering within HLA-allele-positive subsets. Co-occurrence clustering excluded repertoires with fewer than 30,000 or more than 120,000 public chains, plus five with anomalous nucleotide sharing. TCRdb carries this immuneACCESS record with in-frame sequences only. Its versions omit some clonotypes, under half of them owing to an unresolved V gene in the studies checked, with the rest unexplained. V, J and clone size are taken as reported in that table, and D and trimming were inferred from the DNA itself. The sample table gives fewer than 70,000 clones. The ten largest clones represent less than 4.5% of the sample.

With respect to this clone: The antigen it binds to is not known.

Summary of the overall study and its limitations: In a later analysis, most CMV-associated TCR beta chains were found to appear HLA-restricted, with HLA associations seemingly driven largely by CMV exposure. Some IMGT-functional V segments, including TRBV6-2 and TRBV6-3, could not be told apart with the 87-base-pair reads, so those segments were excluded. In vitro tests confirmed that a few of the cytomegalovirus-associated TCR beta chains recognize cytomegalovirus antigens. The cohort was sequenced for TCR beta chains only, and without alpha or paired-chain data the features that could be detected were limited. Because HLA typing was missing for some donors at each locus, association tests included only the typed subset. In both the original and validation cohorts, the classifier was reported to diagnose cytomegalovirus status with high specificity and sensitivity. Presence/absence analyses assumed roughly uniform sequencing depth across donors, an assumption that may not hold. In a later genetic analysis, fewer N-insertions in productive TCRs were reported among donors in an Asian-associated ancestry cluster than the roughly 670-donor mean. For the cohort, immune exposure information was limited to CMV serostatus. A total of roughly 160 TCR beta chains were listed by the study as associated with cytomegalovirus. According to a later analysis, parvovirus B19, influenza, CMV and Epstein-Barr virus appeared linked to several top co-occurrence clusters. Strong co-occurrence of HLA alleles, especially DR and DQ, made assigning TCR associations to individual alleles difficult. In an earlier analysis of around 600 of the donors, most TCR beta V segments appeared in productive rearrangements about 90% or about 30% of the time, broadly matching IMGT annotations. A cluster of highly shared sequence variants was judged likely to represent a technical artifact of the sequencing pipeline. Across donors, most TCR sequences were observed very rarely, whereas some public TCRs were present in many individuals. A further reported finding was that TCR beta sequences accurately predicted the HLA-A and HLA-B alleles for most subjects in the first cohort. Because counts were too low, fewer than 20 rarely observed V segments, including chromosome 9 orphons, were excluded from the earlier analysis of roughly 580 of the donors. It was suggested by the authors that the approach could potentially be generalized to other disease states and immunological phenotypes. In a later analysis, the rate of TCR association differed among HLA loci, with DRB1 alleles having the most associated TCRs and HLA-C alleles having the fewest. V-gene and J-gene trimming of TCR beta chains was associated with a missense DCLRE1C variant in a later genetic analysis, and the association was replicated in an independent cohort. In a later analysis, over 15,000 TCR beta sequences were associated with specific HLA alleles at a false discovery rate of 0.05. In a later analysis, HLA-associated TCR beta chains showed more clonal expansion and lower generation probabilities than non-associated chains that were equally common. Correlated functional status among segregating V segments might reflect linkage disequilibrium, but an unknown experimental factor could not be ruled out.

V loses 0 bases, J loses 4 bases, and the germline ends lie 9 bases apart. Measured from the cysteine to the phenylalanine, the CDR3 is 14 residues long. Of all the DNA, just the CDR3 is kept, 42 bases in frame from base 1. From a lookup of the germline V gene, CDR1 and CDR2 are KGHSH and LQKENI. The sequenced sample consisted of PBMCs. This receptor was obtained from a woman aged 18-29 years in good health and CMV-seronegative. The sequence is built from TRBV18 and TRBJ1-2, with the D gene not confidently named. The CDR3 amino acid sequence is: CASSPPPGIYGYTF. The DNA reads TGTGCCAGCTCACCACCTCCAGGAATCTATGGCTACACCTTC.